This T cell receptor (beta chain) was sequenced during a study of PD-1 blockade in classical Hodgkin lymphoma. With no exception, relapse followed autologous stem cell transplantation in all patients, and brentuximab vedotin exposure varied. Germline lookup yields CDR1 MNHEY and CDR2 SMNVEV (reference sequence). The CDR3 extends over 13 amino acids. The trim removed 5 bases at V and 9 bases at J, leaving 4 bases unmatched. The method was immunoSEQ multiplex PCR; TCRdb's version includes in-frame clones alone and lacks a portion of them. Found here are 29,000 or so clones, approximately 70% of them singletons; the top ten hold roughly 15%.

Specimen: peripheral blood mononuclear cells (PBMCs), collected before the second cycle of nivolumab. The chain has TRBV27 and TRBJ1-6; 7 bases align to TRBD1. This clonotype was sampled from a human donor with classical Hodgkin lymphoma. DNA for the CDR3: TGTGCCAGCAGTGTGACAGGGACTTCACCCCTCCACTTT. Residues: CASSVTGTSPLHF.